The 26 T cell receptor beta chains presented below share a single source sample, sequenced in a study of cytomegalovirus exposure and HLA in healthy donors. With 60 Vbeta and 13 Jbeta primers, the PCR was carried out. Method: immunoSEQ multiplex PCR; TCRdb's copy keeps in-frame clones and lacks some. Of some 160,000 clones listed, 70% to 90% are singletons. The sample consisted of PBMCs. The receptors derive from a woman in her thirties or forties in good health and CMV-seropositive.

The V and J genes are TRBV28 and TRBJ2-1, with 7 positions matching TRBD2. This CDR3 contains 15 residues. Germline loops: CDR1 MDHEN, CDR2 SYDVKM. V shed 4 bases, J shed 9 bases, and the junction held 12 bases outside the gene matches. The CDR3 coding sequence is TGTGCCAGCAGTTCGCAAGGCGGGAGACCTGGTGAGCAGTTCTTC. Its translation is CASSSQGGRPGEQFF.

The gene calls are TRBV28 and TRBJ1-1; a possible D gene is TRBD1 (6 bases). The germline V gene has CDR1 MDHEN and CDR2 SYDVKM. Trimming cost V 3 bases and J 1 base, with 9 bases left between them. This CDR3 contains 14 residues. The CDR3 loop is CASSFGQRNTEAFF. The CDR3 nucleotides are TGTGCCAGCAGTTTCGGACAGAGGAACACTGAAGCTTTCTTT.

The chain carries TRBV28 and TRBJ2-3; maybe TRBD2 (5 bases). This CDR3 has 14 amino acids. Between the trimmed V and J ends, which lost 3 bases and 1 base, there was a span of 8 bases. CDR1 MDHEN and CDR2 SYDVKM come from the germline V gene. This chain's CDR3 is CASSLPGGTDTQYF. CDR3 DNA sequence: TGTGCCAGCAGTTTGCCCGGGGGCACAGATACGCAGTATTTT.

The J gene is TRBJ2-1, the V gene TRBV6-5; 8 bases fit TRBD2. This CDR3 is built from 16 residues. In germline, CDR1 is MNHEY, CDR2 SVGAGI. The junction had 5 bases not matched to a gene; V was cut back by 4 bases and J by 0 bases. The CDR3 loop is CASSSAGGPSYNEQFF. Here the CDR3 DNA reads TGTGCCAGCAGTTCGGCGGGAGGTCCCTCCTACAATGAGCAGTTCTTC.

CDR3 region: CASSQGNQETQYF. The DNA of the CDR3 is TGTGCCAGCAGCCAAGGTAACCAAGAGACCCAGTACTTC. The chain links TRBV4-2 to TRBJ2-5; D remains unclear. The germline V and J ends were trimmed by 1 base and 0 bases, with 3 bases remaining between them. This CDR3 has 13 amino acids. Germline loops: CDR1 LGHNA, CDR2 YNFKEQ.

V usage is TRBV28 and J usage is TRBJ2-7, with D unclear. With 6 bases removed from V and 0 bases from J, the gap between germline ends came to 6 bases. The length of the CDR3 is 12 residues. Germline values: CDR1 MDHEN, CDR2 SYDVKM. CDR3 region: CASSSYSYEQYF. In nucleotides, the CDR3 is TGTGCCAGCAGCTCTTACTCCTACGAGCAGTACTTC.

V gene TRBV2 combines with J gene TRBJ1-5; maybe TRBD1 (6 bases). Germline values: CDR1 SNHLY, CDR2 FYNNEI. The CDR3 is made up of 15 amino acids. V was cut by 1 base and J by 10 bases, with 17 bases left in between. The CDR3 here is CASSEGGQVFEPQHF. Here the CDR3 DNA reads TGTGCCAGCAGTGAAGGGGGGCAGGTGTTTGAACCCCAGCATTTT.

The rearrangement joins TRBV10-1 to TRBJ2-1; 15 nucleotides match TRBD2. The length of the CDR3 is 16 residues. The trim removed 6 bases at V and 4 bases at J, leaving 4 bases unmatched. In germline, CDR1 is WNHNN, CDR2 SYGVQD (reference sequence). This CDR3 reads CASSPGLAGGYNEQFF. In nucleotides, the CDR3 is TGCGCCAGCAGCCCGGGACTAGCGGGGGGTTACAATGAGCAGTTCTTC.

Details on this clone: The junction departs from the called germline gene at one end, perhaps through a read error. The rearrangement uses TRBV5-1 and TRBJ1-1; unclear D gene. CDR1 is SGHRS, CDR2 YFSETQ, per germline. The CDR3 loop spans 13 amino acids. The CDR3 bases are TGCGCCAGCAGCTTGAGAGCGACCTCTGACGCTTTCTTT. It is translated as CASSLRATSDAFF.

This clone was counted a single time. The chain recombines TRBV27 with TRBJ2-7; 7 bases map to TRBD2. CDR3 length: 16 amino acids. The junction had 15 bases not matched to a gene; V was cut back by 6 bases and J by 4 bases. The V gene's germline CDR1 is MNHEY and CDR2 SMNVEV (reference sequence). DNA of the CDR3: TGTGCCAGCAGCTTCTTTGGTGCTAGCGGAATATACGAGCAGTACTTC. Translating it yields CASSFFGASGIYEQYF.

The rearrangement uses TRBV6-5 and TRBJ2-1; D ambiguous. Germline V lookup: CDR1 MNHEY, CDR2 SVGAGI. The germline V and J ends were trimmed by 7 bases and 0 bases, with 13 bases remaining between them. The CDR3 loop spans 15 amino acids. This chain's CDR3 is CASTLTQSSYNEQFF. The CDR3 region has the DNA TGTGCCAGCACCTTGACTCAGAGCTCCTACAATGAGCAGTTCTTC.

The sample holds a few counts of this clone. The CDR3 DNA reads TGTGCCAGCACTCCCCGGGACAGGGTGAGGAGTGGCTACACCTTC. Translating gives CASTPRDRVRSGYTF. This sequence joins TRBV6-1 and TRBJ1-2, with 9 bases matching TRBD1. The CDR3 is 15 residues long. Trimming took 7 bases from V and 7 from J; bases not matched to a gene: 13. Germline-derived CDR1 and CDR2 are MNHNS and SASEGT.

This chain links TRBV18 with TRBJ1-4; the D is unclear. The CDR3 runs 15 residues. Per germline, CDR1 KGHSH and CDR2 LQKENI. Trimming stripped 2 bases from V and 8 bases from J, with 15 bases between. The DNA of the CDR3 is TGTGCCAGCTCACCAGAGGGCCTCCCTGGAGAAAAACTGTTTTTT. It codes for CASSPEGLPGEKLFF. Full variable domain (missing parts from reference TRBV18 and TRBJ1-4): NAGVMQNPRHLVRRRGQEARLRCSPMKGHSHVYWYRQLPEEGLKFMVYLQKENIIDESGMPKERFSAEFPKEGPSILRIQQVVRGDSAAYFCASSPEGLPGEKLFFGSGTQLSVL.

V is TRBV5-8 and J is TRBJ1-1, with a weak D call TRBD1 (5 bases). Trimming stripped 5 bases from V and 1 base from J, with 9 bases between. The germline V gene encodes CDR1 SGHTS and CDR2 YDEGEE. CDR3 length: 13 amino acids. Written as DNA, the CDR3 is TGTGCCAGCAGGGGACTCAGGAACACTGAAGCTTTCTTT. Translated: CASRGLRNTEAFF.

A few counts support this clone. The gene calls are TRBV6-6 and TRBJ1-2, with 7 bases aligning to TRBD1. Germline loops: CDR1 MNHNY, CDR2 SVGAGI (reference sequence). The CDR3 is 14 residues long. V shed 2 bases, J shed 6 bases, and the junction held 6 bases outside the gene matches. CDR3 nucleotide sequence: TGTGCCAGCAGTTACGTCGAGGGGGCGAATGGCTACACCTTC. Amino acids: CASSYVEGANGYTF.

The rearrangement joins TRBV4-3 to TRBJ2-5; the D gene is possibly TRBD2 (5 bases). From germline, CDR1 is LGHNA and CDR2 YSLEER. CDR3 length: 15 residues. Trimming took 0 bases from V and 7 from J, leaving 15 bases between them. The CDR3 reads CASSQEGNGERTQYF. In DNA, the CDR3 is TGCGCCAGCAGCCAAGAGGGAAATGGGGAGAGGACCCAGTACTTC.

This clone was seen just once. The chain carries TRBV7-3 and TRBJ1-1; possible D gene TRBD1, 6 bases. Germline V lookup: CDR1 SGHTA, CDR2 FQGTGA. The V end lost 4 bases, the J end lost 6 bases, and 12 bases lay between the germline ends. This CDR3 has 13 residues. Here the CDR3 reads CASSYQGRAEAFF. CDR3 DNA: TGTGCCAGCAGCTACCAGGGGAGAGCTGAAGCTTTCTTT.

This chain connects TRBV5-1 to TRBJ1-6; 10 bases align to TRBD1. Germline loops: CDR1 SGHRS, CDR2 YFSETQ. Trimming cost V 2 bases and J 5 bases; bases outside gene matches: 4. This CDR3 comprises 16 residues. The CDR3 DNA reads TGCGCCAGCAGCTTATCGGGACAGGGGAATAATTCACCCCTCCACTTT. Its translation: CASSLSGQGNNSPLHF.

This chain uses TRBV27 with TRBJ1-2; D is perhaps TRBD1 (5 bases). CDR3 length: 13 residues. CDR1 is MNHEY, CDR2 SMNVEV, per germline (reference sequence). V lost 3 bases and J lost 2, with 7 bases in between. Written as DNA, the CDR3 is TGTGCCAGCAGTTTGACAGTGAACTATGGCTACACCTTC. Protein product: CASSLTVNYGYTF.

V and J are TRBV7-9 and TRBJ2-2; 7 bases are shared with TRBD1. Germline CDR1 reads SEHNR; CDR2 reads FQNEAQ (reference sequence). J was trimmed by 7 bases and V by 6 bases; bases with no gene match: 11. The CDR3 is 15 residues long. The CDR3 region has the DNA TGTGCCAGCAGGCCTGGGACAGCCGGTAGCGGGGAGCTGTTTTTT. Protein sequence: CASRPGTAGSGELFF. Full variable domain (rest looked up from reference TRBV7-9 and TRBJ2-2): DTGVSQNPRHKITKRGQNVTFRCDPISEHNRLYWYRQTLGQGPEFLTYFQNEAQLEKSRLLSDRFSAERPKGSFSTLEIQRTEQGDSAMYLCASRPGTAGSGELFFGEGSRLTVL.

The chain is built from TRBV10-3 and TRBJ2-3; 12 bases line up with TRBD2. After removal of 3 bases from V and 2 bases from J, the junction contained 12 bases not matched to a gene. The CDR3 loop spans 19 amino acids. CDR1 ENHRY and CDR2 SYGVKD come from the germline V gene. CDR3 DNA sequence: TGTGCCATCAGTGATACTCCCCAGACTAGCGGGGGCCACACAGATACGCAGTATTTT. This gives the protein CAISDTPQTSGGHTDTQYF.

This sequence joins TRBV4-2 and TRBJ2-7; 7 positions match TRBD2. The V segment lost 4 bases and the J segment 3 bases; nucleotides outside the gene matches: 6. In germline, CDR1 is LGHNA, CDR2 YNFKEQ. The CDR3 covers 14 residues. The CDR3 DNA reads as TGTGCCAGCAGCCCCGCGGGCGGGAGCTACGAGCAGTACTTC. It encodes CASSPAGGSYEQYF.

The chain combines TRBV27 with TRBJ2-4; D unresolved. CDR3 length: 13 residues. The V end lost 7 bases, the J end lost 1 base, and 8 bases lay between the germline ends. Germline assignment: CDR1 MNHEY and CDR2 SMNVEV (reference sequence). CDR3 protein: CASKQSAKNIQYF. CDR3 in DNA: TGTGCCAGCAAACAATCCGCCAAAAACATTCAGTACTTC.

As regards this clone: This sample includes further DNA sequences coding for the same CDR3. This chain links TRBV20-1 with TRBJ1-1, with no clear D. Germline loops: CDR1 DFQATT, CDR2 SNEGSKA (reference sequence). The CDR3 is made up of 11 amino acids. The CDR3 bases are TGCAGAAACCGGGGTGAGAGCGAGGCTTTCTTT. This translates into CRNRGESEAFF.

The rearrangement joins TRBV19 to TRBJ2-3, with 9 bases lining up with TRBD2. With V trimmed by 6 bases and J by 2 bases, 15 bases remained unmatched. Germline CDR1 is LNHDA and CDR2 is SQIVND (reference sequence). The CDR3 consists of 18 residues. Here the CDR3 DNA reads TGTGCCAGTAGCCAATTCAGCGGGAGGCGACCGTTCACAGATACGCAGTATTTT. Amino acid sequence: CASSQFSGRRPFTDTQYF. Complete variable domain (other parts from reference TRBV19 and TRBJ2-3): DGGITQSPKYLFRKEGQNVTLSCEQNLNHDAMYWYRQDPGQGLRLIYYSQIVNDFQKGDIAEGYSVSREKKESFPLTVTSAQKNPTAFYLCASSQFSGRRPFTDTQYFGPGTRLTVL.

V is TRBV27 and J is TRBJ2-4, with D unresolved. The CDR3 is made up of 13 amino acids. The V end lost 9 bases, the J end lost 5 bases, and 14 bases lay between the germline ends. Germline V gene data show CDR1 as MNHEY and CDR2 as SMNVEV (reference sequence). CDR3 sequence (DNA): TGTGCCAGTAGCTTCCGATGGGAAAACATTCAGTACTTC. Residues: CASSFRWENIQYF.